This is a list of T cell receptor beta chains from one sample in a study of Ad26.COV2.S vaccination and SARS-CoV-2 variants. TCRdb's copy holds only in-frame clones and misses some; the assay was immunoSEQ multiplex PCR. The data hold 440,000 or so clones, with 80% to 90% observed a single time. Sequencing was performed on peripheral blood, taken in a trial of Ad26.COV2.S vaccine versus placebo. These receptor sequences come from a person between 18 and 59 years old who received the Ad26.COV2.S COVID-19 vaccine or a placebo. Both conserved end residues are part of each CDR3. D genes are given only for firm matches. Size is stated for part of the rows, as once, few or many counts, or as a class when the clone is expanded.

CDR3 length: 14; D gene: -; clone size: -; J gene: TRBJ2-2; V gene: TRBV7-9; CDR3 DNA: TGTGCCAGCAGCTCCGCCAGGGTGTACGGGGAGCTGTTTTTT; CDR3 protein: CASSSARVYGELFF
CDR3 length: 14; D gene: -; clone size: -; J gene: TRBJ2-7; V gene: TRBV6-5; CDR3 DNA: TGTGCCAGCACCCAGCCGACAGGCGCCCGCGAGCAGTACTTC; CDR3 protein: CASTQPTGAREQYF
CDR3 length: 14; D gene: -; clone size: -; J gene: TRBJ1-2; V gene: TRBV6-1; CDR3 DNA: TGTGCCAGCAGTGAAAATGAGGGGTTTGAAGGCTACACCTTC; CDR3 protein: CASSENEGFEGYTF
CDR3 length: 17; D gene: -; clone size: -; J gene: TRBJ2-1; V gene: TRBV27; CDR3 DNA: TGTGCCAGCACCTCCCCGGACTCCACCTTTGGTTACAATGAGCAGTTCTTC; CDR3 protein: CASTSPDSTFGYNEQFF
CDR3 length: 16; D gene: TRBD1; clone size: -; J gene: TRBJ2-7; V gene: TRBV7-6; CDR3 DNA: TGTGCCAGCAGCTTTGGTACAGGGGTCCAGGACGGCCAGCAGTACTTC; CDR3 protein: CASSFGTGVQDGQQYF
CDR3 length: 16; D gene: TRBD1; clone size: -; J gene: TRBJ2-5; V gene: TRBV28; CDR3 DNA: TGTGCCAGCAGTTTACTAGGGACAGGGATGTCGGAGACCCAGTACTTC; CDR3 protein: CASSLLGTGMSETQYF
CDR3 length: 13; D gene: -; clone size: once; J gene: TRBJ1-4; V gene: TRBV30; CDR3 DNA: TGTGCCTGGGGCGGTCGGCGTGGTGAAAAACTGTTTTTT; CDR3 protein: CAWGGRRGEKLFF
CDR3 length: 12; D gene: TRBD1; clone size: -; J gene: TRBJ2-1; V gene: TRBV9; CDR3 DNA: TGTGCCAGCAGCCTAGACAGGGGTGAGCAGTTCTTC; CDR3 protein: CASSLDRGEQFF
CDR3 length: 16; D gene: -; clone size: -; J gene: TRBJ1-5; V gene: TRBV18; CDR3 DNA: TGTGCCAGCTCACCAAACGGACCCAATAGCAATCAGCCCCAGCATTTT; CDR3 protein: CASSPNGPNSNQPQHF
CDR3 length: 16; D gene: TRBD1; clone size: -; J gene: TRBJ2-7; V gene: TRBV28; CDR3 DNA: TGTGCCAGCAGTACCTCCGGGACAGGGGGTAACTACGAGCAGTACTTC; CDR3 protein: CASSTSGTGGNYEQYF
CDR3 length: 16; D gene: TRBD1; clone size: -; J gene: TRBJ1-1; V gene: TRBV4-2; CDR3 DNA: TGTGCCAGCAGCCAAGTGAGCGGGACAGGGGGGACTGAAGCTTTCTTT; CDR3 protein: CASSQVSGTGGTEAFF
CDR3 length: 13; D gene: -; clone size: few; J gene: TRBJ2-2; V gene: TRBV6-5; CDR3 DNA: TGTGCCAGCAGTTACTCGATAAGCGGGGAGCTGTTTTTT; CDR3 protein: CASSYSISGELFF
CDR3 length: 16; D gene: -; clone size: once; J gene: TRBJ1-2; V gene: TRBV7-2; CDR3 DNA: TGTGCCAGCAGCCAAGGGGGGGCAGGGGTCGATTATGGCTACACCTTC; CDR3 protein: CASSQGGAGVDYGYTF
CDR3 length: 13; D gene: -; clone size: -; J gene: TRBJ2-1; V gene: TRBV30; CDR3 DNA: TGTGCCTGGAGTGTACTAGTGGGCAATGAGCAGTTCTTC; CDR3 protein: CAWSVLVGNEQFF
CDR3 length: 14; D gene: -; clone size: -; J gene: TRBJ2-2; V gene: TRBV2; CDR3 DNA: TGTGCCAGCAGGGATAATTGGGTGACCGGGGAGCTGTTTTTT; CDR3 protein: CASRDNWVTGELFF
CDR3 length: 14; D gene: -; clone size: -; J gene: TRBJ2-7; V gene: TRBV28; CDR3 DNA: TGTGCCAGCAGAGCTGCAGGGTATCTCTACGAGCAGTACTTC; CDR3 protein: CASRAAGYLYEQYF
CDR3 length: 15; D gene: TRBD1; clone size: -; J gene: TRBJ1-4; V gene: TRBV28; CDR3 DNA: TGTGCCAGCAGTCCCACGGACAGGGAGAGGGAAAAACTGTTTTTT; CDR3 protein: CASSPTDREREKLFF
CDR3 length: 16; D gene: TRBD2; clone size: -; J gene: TRBJ2-1; V gene: TRBV18; CDR3 DNA: TGTGCCAGCTCACCACTGTGGGCTAGCGGGCACAATGAGCAGTTCTTC; CDR3 protein: CASSPLWASGHNEQFF
CDR3 length: 18; D gene: TRBD2; clone size: -; J gene: TRBJ2-7; V gene: TRBV7-9; CDR3 DNA: TGTGCCAGCAGCTCCGGGAGGAATTCGGCGGGGGTTGCCTACGAGCAGTACTTC; CDR3 protein: CASSSGRNSAGVAYEQYF
CDR3 length: 11; D gene: -; clone size: -; J gene: TRBJ1-2; V gene: TRBV29-1; CDR3 DNA: TGCAGCGTTGACGCGGACCCAGGGCCCACCTTC; CDR3 protein: CSVDADPGPTF
CDR3 length: 15; D gene: -; clone size: -; J gene: TRBJ1-2; V gene: TRBV5-5; CDR3 DNA: TGTGCCAGCAGCTTGGGAGGGGCTCGTACGTATGGCTACACCTTC; CDR3 protein: CASSLGGARTYGYTF
CDR3 length: 14; D gene: -; clone size: -; J gene: TRBJ2-2; V gene: TRBV30; CDR3 DNA: TGTGCCTGGAGCCAACAGGGGAACACCGGGGAGCTGTTTTTT; CDR3 protein: CAWSQQGNTGELFF
CDR3 length: 12; D gene: -; clone size: once; J gene: TRBJ2-7; V gene: TRBV18; CDR3 DNA: TGTGCCAGCTCACCGACCCAAAACGAGCAGTACTTC; CDR3 protein: CASSPTQNEQYF
CDR3 length: 13; D gene: TRBD1; clone size: -; J gene: TRBJ1-2; V gene: TRBV5-6; CDR3 DNA: TGTGCCAGCAGCCCGGGACAGTCTTATGGCTACACCTTC; CDR3 protein: CASSPGQSYGYTF
CDR3 length: 13; D gene: -; clone size: -; J gene: TRBJ1-2; V gene: TRBV7-9; CDR3 DNA: TGTGCCAGCAGCCGCACCGAGGGGTATGGCTACACCTTC; CDR3 protein: CASSRTEGYGYTF
CDR3 length: 11; D gene: -; clone size: -; J gene: TRBJ2-3; V gene: TRBV30; CDR3 DNA: TGTGCCTGGAGTTCCTCTGAGACGCAGTATTTT; CDR3 protein: CAWSSSETQYF
CDR3 length: 14; D gene: TRBD1; clone size: -; J gene: TRBJ2-7; V gene: TRBV27; CDR3 DNA: TGTGCCAGCAGTTTTCAGGGGGCGAGAAACGAGCAGTACTTC; CDR3 protein: CASSFQGARNEQYF
CDR3 length: 13; D gene: TRBD1; clone size: -; J gene: TRBJ2-7; V gene: TRBV23-1; CDR3 DNA: TGCGCCAGCCTGGACAGGAGTACCTACGAGCAGTACTTC; CDR3 protein: CASLDRSTYEQYF
CDR3 length: 15; D gene: -; clone size: -; J gene: TRBJ1-1; V gene: TRBV7-9; CDR3 DNA: TGTGCCAGCAGACATTCCGACGTGGAGAACACTGAAGCTTTCTTT; CDR3 protein: CASRHSDVENTEAFF
CDR3 length: 16; D gene: TRBD1; clone size: -; J gene: TRBJ2-7; V gene: TRBV7-9; CDR3 DNA: TGTGCCAGCAGCTTGCCAACGGGACAGGACTCCTACGAGCAGTACTTC; CDR3 protein: CASSLPTGQDSYEQYF
CDR3 length: 13; D gene: -; clone size: -; J gene: TRBJ1-1; V gene: TRBV11-3; CDR3 DNA: TGTGCCAGCAGTCGACGGGTGAACACTGAAGCTTTCTTT; CDR3 protein: CASSRRVNTEAFF
CDR3 length: 14; D gene: TRBD1; clone size: -; J gene: TRBJ1-2; V gene: TRBV5-1; CDR3 DNA: TGCGCCACCTTCCCCCCCGGGACAGTCTATGGCTACACCTTC; CDR3 protein: CATFPPGTVYGYTF
CDR3 length: 15; D gene: TRBD2; clone size: -; J gene: TRBJ2-2; V gene: TRBV5-1; CDR3 DNA: TGCGCCAGCAGGTTTGTGGCGGGAGCTACCGGGGAGCTGTTTTTT; CDR3 protein: CASRFVAGATGELFF
CDR3 length: 17; D gene: TRBD2; clone size: many; J gene: TRBJ2-5; V gene: TRBV2; CDR3 DNA: TGTGCCAGCAGTGACCCCCCGACTAGCAGCTATACGGAGACCCAGTACTTC; CDR3 protein: CASSDPPTSSYTETQYF
CDR3 length: 15; D gene: TRBD1; clone size: -; J gene: TRBJ1-4; V gene: TRBV5-1; CDR3 DNA: TGCGCCAGCAGCTTGGGACAGGGGCTGCATGAAAAACTGTTTTTT; CDR3 protein: CASSLGQGLHEKLFF
CDR3 length: 14; D gene: -; clone size: -; J gene: TRBJ1-5; V gene: TRBV6-5; CDR3 DNA: TGTGCCAGCAACTGGGCCTATAGCAATCAGCCCCAGCATTTT; CDR3 protein: CASNWAYSNQPQHF
CDR3 length: 14; D gene: -; clone size: -; J gene: TRBJ1-5; V gene: TRBV2; CDR3 DNA: TGTGCCAGCAACGGCAAGATGAGCAATCAGCCCCAGCATTTT; CDR3 protein: CASNGKMSNQPQHF
CDR3 length: 16; D gene: TRBD2; clone size: -; J gene: TRBJ2-4; V gene: TRBV4-1; CDR3 DNA: TGCGCCAGCAGCCAAGCAAGCGGGGGGGCAAGAAACATTCAGTACTTC; CDR3 protein: CASSQASGGARNIQYF
CDR3 length: 15; D gene: -; clone size: -; J gene: TRBJ2-7; V gene: TRBV6-6; CDR3 DNA: TGTGCCAGCAGACCCCCTGTCGGGAGTACCCACGAGCAGTACTTC; CDR3 protein: CASRPPVGSTHEQYF
CDR3 length: 17; D gene: TRBD2; clone size: -; J gene: TRBJ2-4; V gene: TRBV7-2; CDR3 DNA: TGTGCCAGCAGCTGGACTAGCGGGGGGGCAGCCAAAAACATTCAGTACTTC; CDR3 protein: CASSWTSGGAAKNIQYF
CDR3 length: 13; D gene: -; clone size: -; J gene: TRBJ1-3; V gene: TRBV12-3/TRBV12-4; CDR3 DNA: TGTGCCAGCAGTGCCGTGGCCGGAAACACCATATATTTT; CDR3 protein: CASSAVAGNTIYF
CDR3 length: 14; D gene: TRBD1; clone size: -; J gene: TRBJ2-2; V gene: TRBV11-3; CDR3 DNA: TGTGCCAGCAGTTACAGGGGGGACACCGGGGAGCTGTTTTTT; CDR3 protein: CASSYRGDTGELFF
CDR3 length: 15; D gene: -; clone size: -; J gene: TRBJ1-2; V gene: TRBV28; CDR3 DNA: TGTGCCAGCAGTCCCCCCCGGGCAGGGAACTATGGCTACACCTTC; CDR3 protein: CASSPPRAGNYGYTF
CDR3 length: 13; D gene: -; clone size: once; J gene: TRBJ1-2; V gene: TRBV19; CDR3 DNA: TGTGCCAGTAGTGCCGCCGGGACTGATGGCTACACCTTC; CDR3 protein: CASSAAGTDGYTF
CDR3 length: 14; D gene: -; clone size: -; J gene: TRBJ2-5; V gene: TRBV11-2; CDR3 DNA: TGTGCCAGCAGCCCCCGTCGGGGGCAAGAGACCCAGTACTTC; CDR3 protein: CASSPRRGQETQYF
CDR3 length: 14; D gene: -; clone size: -; J gene: TRBJ1-5; V gene: TRBV7-9; CDR3 DNA: TGTGCCAGCAGCCAGACAGAGGGGGATCAGCCCCAGCATTTT; CDR3 protein: CASSQTEGDQPQHF
CDR3 length: 13; D gene: -; clone size: -; J gene: TRBJ2-1; V gene: TRBV19; CDR3 DNA: TGTGCCAGTAGTATAGGCCAGATCAATGAGCAGTTCTTC; CDR3 protein: CASSIGQINEQFF
CDR3 length: 13; D gene: -; clone size: few; J gene: TRBJ1-2; V gene: TRBV10-3; CDR3 DNA: TGTGCCATCTCAGGGCCCCAAGGCTATGGCTACACCTTC; CDR3 protein: CAISGPQGYGYTF